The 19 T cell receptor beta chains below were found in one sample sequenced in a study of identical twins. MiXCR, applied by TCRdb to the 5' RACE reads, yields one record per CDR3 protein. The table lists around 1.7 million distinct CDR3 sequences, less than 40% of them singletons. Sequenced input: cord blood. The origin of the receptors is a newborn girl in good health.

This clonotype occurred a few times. CDR3 protein: CASSQADRGSHNEQFF. The CDR3 DNA reads as TGCGCCAGCAGCCAGGCCGACAGGGGGTCCCACAATGAGCAGTTCTTC. The chain is built from TRBV4-1 and TRBJ2-1; 9 positions match TRBD1. This CDR3 has 16 amino acids. Germline CDR1 and CDR2: MGHRA and YSYEKL. The V and J ends lost 3 bases and 5 bases, in that order; junction bases with no gene match: 8.

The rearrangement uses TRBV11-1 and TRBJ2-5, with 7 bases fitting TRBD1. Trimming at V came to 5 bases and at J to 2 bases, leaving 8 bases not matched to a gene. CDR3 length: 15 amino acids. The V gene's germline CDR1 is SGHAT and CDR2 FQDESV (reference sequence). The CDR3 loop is CASSRSPTGQETQYF. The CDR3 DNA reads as TGTGCCAGCAGCAGGAGTCCGACAGGGCAAGAGACCCAGTACTTC.

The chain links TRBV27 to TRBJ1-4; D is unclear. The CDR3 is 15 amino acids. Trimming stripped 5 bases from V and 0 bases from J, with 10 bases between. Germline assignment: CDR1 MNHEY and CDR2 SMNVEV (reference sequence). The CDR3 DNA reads TGTGCCAGCAGTCCCCTCGCGGCAACTAATGAAAAACTGTTTTTT. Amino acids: CASSPLAATNEKLFF.

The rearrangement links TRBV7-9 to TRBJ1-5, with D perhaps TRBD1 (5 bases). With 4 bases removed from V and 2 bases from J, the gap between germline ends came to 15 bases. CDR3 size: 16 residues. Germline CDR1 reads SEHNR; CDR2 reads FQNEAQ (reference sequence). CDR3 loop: CASSYYHPRGNQPQHF. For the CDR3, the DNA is TGTGCCAGCAGCTACTATCACCCCAGGGGCAATCAGCCCCAGCATTTT.

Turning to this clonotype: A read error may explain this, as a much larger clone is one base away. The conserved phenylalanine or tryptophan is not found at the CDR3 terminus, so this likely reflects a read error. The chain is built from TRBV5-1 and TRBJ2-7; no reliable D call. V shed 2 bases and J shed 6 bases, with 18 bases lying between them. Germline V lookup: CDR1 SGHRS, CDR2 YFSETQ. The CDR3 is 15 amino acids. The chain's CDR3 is CASSFTTSLYREQYY. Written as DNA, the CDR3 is TGCGCCAGCAGCTTCACCACCTCTCTCTACCGCGAGCAGTACTAC.

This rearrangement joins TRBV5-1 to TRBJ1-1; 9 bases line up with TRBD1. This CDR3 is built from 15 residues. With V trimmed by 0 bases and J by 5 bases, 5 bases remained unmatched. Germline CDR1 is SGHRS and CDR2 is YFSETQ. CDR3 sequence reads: CASSLVPGQGTEAFF. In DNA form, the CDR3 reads TGCGCCAGCAGCTTGGTTCCAGGACAGGGGACTGAAGCTTTCTTT.

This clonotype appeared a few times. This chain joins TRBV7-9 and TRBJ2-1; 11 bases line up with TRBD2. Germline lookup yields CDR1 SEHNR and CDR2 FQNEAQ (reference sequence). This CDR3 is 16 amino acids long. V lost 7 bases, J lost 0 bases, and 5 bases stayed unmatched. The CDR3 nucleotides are TGTGCCAGCACCACTAGCGGGGGACTCTCCTACAATGAGCAGTTCTTC. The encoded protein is CASTTSGGLSYNEQFF.

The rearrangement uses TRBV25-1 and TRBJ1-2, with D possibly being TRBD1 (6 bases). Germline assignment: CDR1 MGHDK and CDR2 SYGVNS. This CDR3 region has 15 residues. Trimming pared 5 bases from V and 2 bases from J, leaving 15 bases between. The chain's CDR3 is CASSSRTASNYGYTF. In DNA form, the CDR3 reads TGTGCCAGCAGTTCTCGGACAGCCTCCAACTATGGCTACACCTTC.

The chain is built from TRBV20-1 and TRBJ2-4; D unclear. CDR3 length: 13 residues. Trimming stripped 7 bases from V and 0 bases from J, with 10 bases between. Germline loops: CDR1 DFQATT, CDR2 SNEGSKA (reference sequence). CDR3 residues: CSGCDLAKNIQYF. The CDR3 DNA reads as TGCAGTGGATGTGACTTAGCCAAAAACATTCAGTACTTC.

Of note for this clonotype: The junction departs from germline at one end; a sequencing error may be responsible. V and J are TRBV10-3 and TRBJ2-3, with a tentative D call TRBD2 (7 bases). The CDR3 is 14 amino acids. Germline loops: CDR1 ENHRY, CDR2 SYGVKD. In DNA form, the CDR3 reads TGTGCCACCAAGGGGGAGCGGGGCACAGATACGCACTATTTT. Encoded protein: CATKGERGTDTHYF.

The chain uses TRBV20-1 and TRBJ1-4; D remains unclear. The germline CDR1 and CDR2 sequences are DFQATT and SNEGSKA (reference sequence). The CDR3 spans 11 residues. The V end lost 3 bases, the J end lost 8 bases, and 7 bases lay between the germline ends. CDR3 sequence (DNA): TGCAGTGCTAGCTACGGCGAAAAACTGTTTTTT. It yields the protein CSASYGEKLFF.

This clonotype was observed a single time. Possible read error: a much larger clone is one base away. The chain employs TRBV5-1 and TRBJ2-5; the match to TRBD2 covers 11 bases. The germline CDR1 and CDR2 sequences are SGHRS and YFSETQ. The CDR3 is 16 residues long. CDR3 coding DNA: TGCGCCGGCAGCACCCCTAGCGGGGGGCACCAAGAGACCCAGTACTTC. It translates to CAGSTPSGGHQETQYF.

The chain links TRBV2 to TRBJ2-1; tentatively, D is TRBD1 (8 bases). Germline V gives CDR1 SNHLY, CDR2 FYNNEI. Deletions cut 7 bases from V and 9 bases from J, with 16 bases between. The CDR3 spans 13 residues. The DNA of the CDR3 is TGTGCCAGCATCACAGGGGGGGAGGTTGAGCAGTTCTTC. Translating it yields CASITGGEVEQFF.

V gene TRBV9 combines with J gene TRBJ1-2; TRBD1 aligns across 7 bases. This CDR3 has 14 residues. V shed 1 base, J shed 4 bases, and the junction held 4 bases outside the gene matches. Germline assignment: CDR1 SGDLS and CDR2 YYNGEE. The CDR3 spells CASSVRQGSYGYTF. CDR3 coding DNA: TGTGCCAGCAGCGTAAGACAGGGAAGCTATGGCTACACCTTC.

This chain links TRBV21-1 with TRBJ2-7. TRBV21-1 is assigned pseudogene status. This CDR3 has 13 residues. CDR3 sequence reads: CASSKTANYEQYF. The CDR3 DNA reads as TGTGCCAGCAGCAAAACGGCTAACTACGAGCAGTACTTC.

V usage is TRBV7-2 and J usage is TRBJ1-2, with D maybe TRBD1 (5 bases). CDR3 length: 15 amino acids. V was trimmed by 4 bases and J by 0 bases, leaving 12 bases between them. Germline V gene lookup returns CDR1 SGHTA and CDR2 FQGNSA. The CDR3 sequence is CASSSYLGANYGYTF. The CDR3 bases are TGTGCCAGCAGCTCTTATCTGGGGGCTAACTATGGCTACACCTTC.

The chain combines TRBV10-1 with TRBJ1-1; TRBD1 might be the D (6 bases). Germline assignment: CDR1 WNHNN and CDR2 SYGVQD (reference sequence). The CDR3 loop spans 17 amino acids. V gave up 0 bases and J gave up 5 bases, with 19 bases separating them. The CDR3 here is CASSESGTEGVGTEAFF. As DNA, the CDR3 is TGCGCCAGCAGTGAGTCCGGGACCGAGGGGGTAGGGACTGAAGCTTTCTTT.

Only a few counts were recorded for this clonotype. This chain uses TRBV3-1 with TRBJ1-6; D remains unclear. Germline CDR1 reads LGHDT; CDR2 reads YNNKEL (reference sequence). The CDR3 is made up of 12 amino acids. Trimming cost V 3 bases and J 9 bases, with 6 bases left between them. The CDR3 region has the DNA TGTGCCAGCAGCCACGGAAGTTCACCCCTCCACTTT. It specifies CASSHGSSPLHF.

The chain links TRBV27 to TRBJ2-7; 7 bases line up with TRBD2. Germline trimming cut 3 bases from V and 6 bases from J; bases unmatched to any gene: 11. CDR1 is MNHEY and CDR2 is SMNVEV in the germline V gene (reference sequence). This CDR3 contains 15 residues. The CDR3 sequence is CASSFSGLGLGEQYF. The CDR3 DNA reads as TGTGCCAGCAGTTTCTCTGGACTAGGTCTCGGCGAGCAGTACTTC.